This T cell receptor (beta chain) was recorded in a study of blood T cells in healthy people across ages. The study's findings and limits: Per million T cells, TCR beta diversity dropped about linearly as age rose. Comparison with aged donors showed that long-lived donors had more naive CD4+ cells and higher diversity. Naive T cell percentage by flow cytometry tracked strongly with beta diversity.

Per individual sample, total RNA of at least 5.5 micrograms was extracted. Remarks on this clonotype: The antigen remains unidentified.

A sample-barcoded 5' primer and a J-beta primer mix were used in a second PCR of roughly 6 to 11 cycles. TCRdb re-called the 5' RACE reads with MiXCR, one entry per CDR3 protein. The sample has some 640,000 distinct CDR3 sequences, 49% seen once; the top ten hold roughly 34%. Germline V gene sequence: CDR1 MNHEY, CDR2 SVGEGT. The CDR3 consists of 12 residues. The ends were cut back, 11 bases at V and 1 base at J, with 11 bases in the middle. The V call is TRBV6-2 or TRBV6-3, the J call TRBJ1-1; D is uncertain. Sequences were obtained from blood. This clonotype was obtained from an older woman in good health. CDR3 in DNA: TGTGCCTCTTGGACCGCGAACACTGAAGCTTTCTTT. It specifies CASWTANTEAFF.